These T cell receptor beta chains were read from a single sample in a study of blood T cells in healthy people across ages. TCRdb re-analysed the 5' RACE reads in MiXCR, keeping a single row per CDR3 protein. The sample comprises around 2 million distinct CDR3 sequences, around 40% of which are singletons, and 23% rests with the top ten. Sequences were obtained from blood. Every receptor here comes from a human donor in good health. Both conserved end residues are part of each CDR3. D genes are given only for firm matches. Clone size is shown for a subset of rows, as once, few, many or a class of expanded clone.

clone_size,v_call,d_call,j_call,cdr3_nt,cdr3_aa
NA,TRBV25-1,NA,TRBJ1-2,TGTGCCAGCAGTGAATGGGAACGGTACCGGGGCAACACCTTC,CASSEWERYRGNTF
NA,TRBV28,NA,TRBJ2-5,TGTGCCAGCGGACGCCTGAGAGGGGAGGTTGTTGTGGAGACCCAGTACTTC,CASGRLRGEVVVETQYF
many,TRBV4-3,NA,TRBJ2-1,TGCGCCAGCAGCCAATATCACGGCAGTGTGGATGAGCAGTTCTTC,CASSQYHGSVDEQFF
NA,TRBV5-1,TRBD1,TRBJ2-1,TGCGCCAGCACCGCGGACAGGGGGTCTAGGCTAAGGGAGCAGTTCTTC,CASTADRGSRLREQFF
few,TRBV5-1,NA,TRBJ2-3,TGCGCCAGCAGCCTGGGCACAGCGTTAGAGAGAGATACGCAGTATTTT,CASSLGTALERDTQYF
NA,TRBV5-1,NA,TRBJ2-7,TGCGCCAGCAGATCGGACAGCTCCTACGAGCAGTACTTC,CASRSDSSYEQYF
NA,TRBV5-1,TRBD2,TRBJ2-5,TGCGCCAGCAGCTTGGATCCTAGCGGGATTGAGACCCAGTACTTC,CASSLDPSGIETQYF
NA,TRBV7-2,NA,TRBJ2-1,TGTGCCAGCAGACCAGGGTGGGGGGCCAATGAGCAGTTCTTC,CASRPGWGANEQFF
NA,TRBV7-2,NA,TRBJ2-4,TGTGCCAGCAGTTCCGCCGCTGGGGATTACAATGAGCAGTACTTC,CASSSAAGDYNEQYF
once,TRBV4-1,NA,TRBJ2-3,TGCGCCAGCAGCCTCCAAGATTGGGGTAGCGCAGATACGCAGTATTTT,CASSLQDWGSADTQYF
few,TRBV5-1,TRBD1,TRBJ1-2,TGCGCCAGCAGCCAAGGACGGGACAGTCAAACCTATGGCTACACCTTC,CASSQGRDSQTYGYTF
few,TRBV29-1,TRBD1,TRBJ1-2,TGCAGCGTCGGGTCGGGACAGGGGGTCTATGGCTACACCTTC,CSVGSGQGVYGYTF
NA,TRBV11-3,NA,TRBJ2-5,TGTGCCAGCAGCTTAGCCGACAGCTTCGGGGAGACCCAGTACTTC,CASSLADSFGETQYF
NA,TRBV5-6,NA,TRBJ1-1,TGTGCCAGCAGCTTGTGGAATAAGAGGAACACTGAAGCTTTCTTT,CASSLWNKRNTEAFF
few,TRBV12-3/TRBV12-4,NA,TRBJ2-7,TGTGCCAGCAGTCCCCGGGACCGGAACTCCTACGAGCAGTACTTC,CASSPRDRNSYEQYF
few,TRBV12-3/TRBV12-4,NA,TRBJ1-2,TGTGCCAGCTCGGGGGGTAACTACTATGGCTACACCTTC,CASSGGNYYGYTF
few,TRBV18,TRBD1,TRBJ2-1,TGTGCCAGCTCTCCCCGACAGGGTGAGGGGCAGTTCTTC,CASSPRQGEGQFF
NA,TRBV12-3/TRBV12-4,NA,TRBJ2-4,TGTGCCAGCAGTTTATTGGGGCAGAAAAACATTCAGTACTTC,CASSLLGQKNIQYF
NA,TRBV29-1,TRBD1,TRBJ1-2,TGCAGCGTTGAAACAGGGGAGGCCTATGGCTACACCTTC,CSVETGEAYGYTF
few,TRBV29-1,TRBD1,TRBJ1-5,TGCAGCGCATCGGGACAGGGGAACAATCAGCCCCAGCATTTT,CSASGQGNNQPQHF
NA,TRBV20-1,NA,TRBJ2-7,TGCAGTGCTAGAGAGTTTAGTGGTGAGCAGTACTTC,CSAREFSGEQYF
NA,TRBV5-1,NA,TRBJ2-3,TGCGCCAGCAGCTCGGGACTCACCTCAGATACGCAGTATTTT,CASSSGLTSDTQYF
few,TRBV27,NA,TRBJ2-3,TGTGCCAGCAGTTCAGTGGATACAGATACGCAGTATTTT,CASSSVDTDTQYF
NA,TRBV7-9,NA,TRBJ1-2,TGTGCCAGCAGCAAAAACGGGGCTAACTATGGCTACACCTTC,CASSKNGANYGYTF
NA,TRBV15,TRBD2,TRBJ2-3,TGTGCCACCAGCAGAGAGATAGGTAGCGGGGGGATCACAGATACGCAGTATTTT,CATSREIGSGGITDTQYF
NA,TRBV20-1,TRBD1,TRBJ1-2,TGCAGTGCTCGGGACAGGGGCGGGTCTAACTATGGCTACACCTTC,CSARDRGGSNYGYTF
NA,TRBV20-1,NA,TRBJ1-1,TGCAGTGCTAGCCATGACTTGGGGGCTTTAGGAACTTTCTTT,CSASHDLGALGTFF
NA,TRBV5-1,NA,TRBJ1-4,TGCGCCAGCAGCCTGGTGGGCAGGGCCAATGAAAAACTGTTTTTT,CASSLVGRANEKLFF
few,TRBV15,TRBD1,TRBJ2-7,TGTGCCACCAGCCAAGACAGGGGGCCCTACGAGCAGTACTTC,CATSQDRGPYEQYF
NA,TRBV4-2,TRBD1,TRBJ1-1,TGTGCCAGCAGCCGGGGAGAAAGGGACAGGGGAAACACTGAAGCTTTCTTT,CASSRGERDRGNTEAFF
NA,TRBV19,NA,TRBJ1-1,TGTGCCAGTAACGCAGGGTGGAACACTGAAGCTTTCTTT,CASNAGWNTEAFF
few,TRBV7-2,NA,TRBJ2-5,TGTGCCAGCAGCTTTTTCAACCAAGAGACCCAGTACTTC,CASSFFNQETQYF
few,TRBV5-1,TRBD1,TRBJ2-7,TGCGCCAGCCAGGGGGCGGCCTACGAGCAGTACTTC,CASQGAAYEQYF
NA,TRBV6-1,NA,TRBJ1-1,TGTGCCAGCAGTGAATCTATGGGCACTGAAGCTTTCTTT,CASSESMGTEAFF
NA,TRBV6-6,NA,TRBJ2-4,TGTGCCAGCAGTATGCTCGGGACCCCCTTAGCCAAAAACATTCAGTACTTC,CASSMLGTPLAKNIQYF
few,TRBV28,TRBD1,TRBJ1-5,TGTGCCAGCACCGACCTGCAGGGGGGCGGCAATCAGCCCCAGCATTTT,CASTDLQGGGNQPQHF
NA,TRBV7-9,NA,TRBJ1-1,TGTGCCAGCAGCTTAGTGGTAGCTTTCTTT,CASSLVVAFF
many,TRBV20-1,TRBD1,TRBJ2-6,TGCAGTGCTATTCAGTGGACAGGGGACCTTCTTGGGGCCAACGTCCTGACTTTC,CSAIQWTGDLLGANVLTF
few,TRBV7-3,NA,TRBJ2-1,TGTGCCAGCAGCTCGGGTAGCAGGGATGAGCAGTTCTTC,CASSSGSRDEQFF
NA,TRBV4-1,NA,TRBJ1-5,TGCGCCAGCAGCCAAGAAGAGAAGGCAGCAAGCCTTAGCAATCAGCCCCAGCATTTT,CASSQEEKAASLSNQPQHF
few,TRBV24-1,TRBD2,TRBJ2-1,TGTGCCACCCGGGGCGGGGGGTACAATGAGCAGTTCTTC,CATRGGGYNEQFF
NA,TRBV6-6,NA,TRBJ1-2,TGTGCCGGCAGCCGCTCGGAGCCGGGGGTGGATGGCTACACCTTC,CAGSRSEPGVDGYTF
many,TRBV7-3,TRBD1,TRBJ2-1,TGTGCCAGCAGCTTAGGACAGGCCCCCTACAATGAGCAGTTCTTC,CASSLGQAPYNEQFF
NA,TRBV28,NA,TRBJ1-6,TGTGCCAGCAGTTCCGGACTCCCCGGGAACACGGCCCTCCACTTT,CASSSGLPGNTALHF
NA,TRBV20-1,NA,TRBJ1-2,TGCAGTGCTAGCGGACAGACCTATAACTATGGCTACACCTTC,CSASGQTYNYGYTF
NA,TRBV4-1,NA,TRBJ1-4,TGCGCCAGCACGAGTTGGCCTGATGAAAAACTGTTTTTT,CASTSWPDEKLFF
few,TRBV27,TRBD1,TRBJ2-7,TGTGCCAGCAGTCGGGGACAGGGTAAATCATCCTACGAGCAGTACTTC,CASSRGQGKSSYEQYF
NA,TRBV20-1,NA,TRBJ2-6,TGCAGTGCTAGAGCTCACAGGGGACTCCCCGGGGCCAACGTCCTGACTTTC,CSARAHRGLPGANVLTF
NA,TRBV10-3,TRBD1,TRBJ1-1,TGTGCCATCAGGGACAGGGACACTGAAGCTTTCTTT,CAIRDRDTEAFF
NA,TRBV20-1,TRBD1,TRBJ1-2,TGCAGTGCTAGACCTTACCGGACAGGGGTCGGCTACACCTTC,CSARPYRTGVGYTF
NA,TRBV14,NA,TRBJ1-1,TGTGCCAGCAGGGCAGTAGAATGGAACACTGAAGCTTTCTTT,CASRAVEWNTEAFF
NA,TRBV20-1,TRBD1,TRBJ2-5,TGCAGTGCTTCTGCTCCTAGGGGGCGCGAGGAGACCCAGTACTTC,CSASAPRGREETQYF
NA,TRBV9,NA,TRBJ1-2,TGTGCCAGCAGCGTAGCTAACGGACACTCCTATGGCTACACCTTC,CASSVANGHSYGYTF
few,TRBV21-1,NA,TRBJ2-7,TGTGCCGGCCGGAGCCCTGGGCTTTCCTCCTACGAGCAGTACTTC,CAGRSPGLSSYEQYF
NA,TRBV18,TRBD1,TRBJ2-1,TGTGCCAGCTCACGAACGGACAGGGCCTATGGGCAGTTCTTC,CASSRTDRAYGQFF
many,TRBV12-3/TRBV12-4,NA,TRBJ1-1,TGTGCCAGCAGTTTATATCCGAACACTGAAGCTTTCTTT,CASSLYPNTEAFF
NA,TRBV12-3/TRBV12-4,TRBD2,TRBJ2-3,TGTGCCAGCAAAGGACTAGCGGGGGCTGTGGGGGATACGCAGTATTTT,CASKGLAGAVGDTQYF
NA,TRBV20-1,NA,TRBJ1-1,TGCAGTGCTAGAGATCTGGAGACAGCTGTCCGTCTTGAAGCTTTCTTT,CSARDLETAVRLEAFF
NA,TRBV20-1,NA,TRBJ2-3,TGCAGTGCTCCCAGGGGGCTAGCGGGGTATACAGATACGCAGTATTTT,CSAPRGLAGYTDTQYF